This T cell receptor (beta chain) was identified during a study of synovial regulatory T cells in juvenile arthritis. The overall study: A few patients were therapy-naive; several received methotrexate alone.

The CDR3 is 14 residues long. Only the protein sequence is given. Germline values: CDR1 MDHEN, CDR2 SYDVKM. TCRdb keeps only in-frame clones here, not all; method: immunoSEQ multiplex PCR. This sample's table has about 10,000 clones. In regard to this clone: Its matching antigen is unknown.

Overall study results and limits: Synovial Treg CDR3 sequences overlapped more with iaTregs than other circulating Tregs. Blood Treg cells that were inflammation-associated showed lower TCR diversity than other blood Treg cells.

The genes are TRBV28 and TRBJ2-1; the D gene TCRdb calls, TRBD2, cannot be checked with no DNA. This clonotype originated in a donor aged 2 to 35 with juvenile idiopathic arthritis. The material sequenced was Treg cells from blood. Subset: remaining (HLA-DR-negative) circulating blood Treg cells. The CDR3: CASSTLTSGRKQFF.